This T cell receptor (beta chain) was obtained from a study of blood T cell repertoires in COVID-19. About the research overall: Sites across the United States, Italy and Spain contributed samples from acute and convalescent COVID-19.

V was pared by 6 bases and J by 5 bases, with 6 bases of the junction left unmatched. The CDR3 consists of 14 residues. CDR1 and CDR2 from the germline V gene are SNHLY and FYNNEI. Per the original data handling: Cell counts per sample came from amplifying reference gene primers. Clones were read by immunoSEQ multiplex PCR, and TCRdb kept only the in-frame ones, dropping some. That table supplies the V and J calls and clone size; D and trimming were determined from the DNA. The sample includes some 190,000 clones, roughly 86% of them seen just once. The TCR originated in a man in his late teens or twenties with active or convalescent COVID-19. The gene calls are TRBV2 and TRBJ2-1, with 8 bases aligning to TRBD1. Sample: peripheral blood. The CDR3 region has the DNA TGTGCCAGCAGACACAGGGGGTTTGACAATGAGCAGTTCTTC. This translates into CASRHRGFDNEQFF.